This is a list of T cell receptor beta chains from one sample in a study of control samples from healthy donors and cancer patients. Clones were sequenced by immunoSEQ multiplex PCR, and TCRdb holds only the in-frame ones, with some missing. The table lists 6,000 to 8,000 clones, about 70% of them singletons. Sequences were obtained from formalin-fixed, paraffin-embedded tissue. These receptors were obtained from a male donor with melanoma. Both conserved end residues are part of each CDR3. D genes are given only for firm matches. The size of a clone is reported for some rows only, either as once, few or many, or as a class for expanded clones.

j_gene,abundance,d_gene,v_gene,CDR3nt,CDR3aa
TRBJ2-7,-,TRBD1,TRBV11-2,TGTGCCAGCAGATATACAGGGGAAGAGCAGTACTTC,CASRYTGEEQYF
TRBJ1-3,-,TRBD1,TRBV7-9,TGTGCCAGCAGCTTAGGGGGACAGGGGGCAAACACCATATATTTT,CASSLGGQGANTIYF
TRBJ1-2,-,-,TRBV6-6,TGTGCCAGCAGCCGGGGTTATGGCTACACCTTC,CASSRGYGYTF
TRBJ2-5,-,TRBD2,TRBV29-1,TGCAGCGTAACCGCGGGGGGAGGGGAGACCCAGTACTTC,CSVTAGGGETQYF
TRBJ1-4,-,TRBD1,TRBV4-1,TGCGCCAGCAGCCAAGAGTTCGGACAGGGGTTTAGAAAACTGTTTTTT,CASSQEFGQGFRKLFF
TRBJ2-2,-,TRBD1,TRBV28,TGTGCCAGCAGTTTAGGGGGTTTTTGGGGACAGGGAGACACCGGGGAGCTGTTTTTT,CASSLGGFWGQGDTGELFF
TRBJ1-2,-,-,TRBV2,TGTGCCAGCAGTGCCAGCGACTATGGCTACACCTTC,CASSASDYGYTF
TRBJ1-1,-,-,TRBV27,TGTGCCAGCAGTTCCCCGGGGGTTAGGACTACGAACACTGAAGCTTTCTTT,CASSSPGVRTTNTEAFF
TRBJ2-1,few,-,TRBV19,TGTGCCAGTAGTGCCGGGACAATTTACAATGAGCAGTTCTTC,CASSAGTIYNEQFF
TRBJ2-7,-,-,TRBV18,TGTGCCAGCTCACCAGGGCTACTCGCCTACGAGCAGTACTTC,CASSPGLLAYEQYF
TRBJ1-1,-,TRBD1,TRBV10-3,TGTGCCACAATGTCAGATAAACAGGGGGGTCTGGACACTGAAGCTTTCTTT,CATMSDKQGGLDTEAFF
TRBJ1-1,-,-,TRBV20-1,TGCAGTGCTAGTGCGATGAACACTGAAGCTTTCTTT,CSASAMNTEAFF
TRBJ2-1,-,-,TRBV5-6,TGTGCCAGCCAATGGGGGAGGGAGCAGTTCTTC,CASQWGREQFF
TRBJ2-1,-,TRBD2,TRBV30,TGTGCCTGGAGTGTACCTAGCGGGGGGGCTCTTAATGAGCAGTTCTTC,CAWSVPSGGALNEQFF